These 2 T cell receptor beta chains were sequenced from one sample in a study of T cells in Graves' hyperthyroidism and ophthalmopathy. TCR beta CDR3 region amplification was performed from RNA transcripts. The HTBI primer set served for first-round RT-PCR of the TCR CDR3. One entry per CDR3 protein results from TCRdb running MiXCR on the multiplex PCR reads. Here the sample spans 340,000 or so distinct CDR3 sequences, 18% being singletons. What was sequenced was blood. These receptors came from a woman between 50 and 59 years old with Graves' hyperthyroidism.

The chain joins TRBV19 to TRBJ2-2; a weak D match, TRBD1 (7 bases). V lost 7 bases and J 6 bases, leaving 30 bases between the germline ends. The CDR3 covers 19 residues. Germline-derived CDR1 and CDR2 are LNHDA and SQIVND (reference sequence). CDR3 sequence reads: CASTPGAIKRDRRSGELFF. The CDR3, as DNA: TGTGCCAGTACCCCGGGGGCGATAAAAAGGGACAGAAGGTCCGGGGAGCTGTTTTTT.

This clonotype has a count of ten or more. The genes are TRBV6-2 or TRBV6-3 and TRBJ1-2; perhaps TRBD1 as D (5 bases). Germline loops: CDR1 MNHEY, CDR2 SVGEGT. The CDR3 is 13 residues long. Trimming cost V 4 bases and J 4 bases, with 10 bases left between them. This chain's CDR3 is CASSSRGVYGYTF. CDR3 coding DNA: TGTGCCAGCAGTTCGAGAGGGGTCTATGGCTACACCTTC.